One sample yielded the 3 T cell receptor beta chains listed below, sequenced in a study of T-cell reconstitution after alpha-beta-depleted transplantation in children. TCRbeta library preparation incorporated unique molecular identifiers. TCRdb re-derived calls from the PCR reads in MiXCR, one entry per CDR3 protein. The sample contains a few hundred thousand distinct CDR3 sequences, 25% to 30% of which appear only once. This specimen was PBMCs, taken before TCRalphabeta/CD19-depleted stem cell transplant. The source of these receptors is a boy in the first two years of life with Wiskott-Aldrich syndrome, due to receive a stem cell transplant.

The chain has TRBV28 and TRBJ1-1; 9 bases fit TRBD1. V gave up 4 bases and J gave up 1 base; unmatched junction bases: 13. CDR1 MDHEN and CDR2 SYDVKM come from the germline V gene. The CDR3 is 18 amino acids. CDR3 DNA: TGTGCCAGCAGTTCAACGAAAGAAGACAGGGGGGCGAACACTGAAGCTTTCTTT. Translation: CASSSTKEDRGANTEAFF.

The chain has TRBV5-6 and TRBJ2-2; possibly TRBD1 for D (5 bases). This CDR3 has 16 residues. Germline V gives CDR1 SGHDT, CDR2 YYEEEE. The germline V and J ends were trimmed by 6 bases and 1 base, with 16 bases remaining between them. CDR3 bases: TGTGCCAGCACCTTTGCGGACACCAGGAACACCGGGGAGCTGTTTTTT. It encodes CASTFADTRNTGELFF. Using reference TRBV5-6 and TRBJ2-2 for the parts outside the CDR3, the full variable domain is DAGVTQSPTHLIKTRGQQVTLRCSPKSGHDTVSWYQQALGQGPQFIFQYYEEEERQRGNFPDRFSGHQFPNYSSELNVNALLLGDSALYLCASTFADTRNTGELFFGEGSRLTVL.

A few counts support this clonotype. V gene TRBV4-1 combines with J gene TRBJ1-6, with D possibly matching TRBD1 (5 bases). The CDR3 length is 15 residues. In germline, CDR1 is MGHRA, CDR2 YSYEKL. Trimming removed 5 bases from V and 6 bases from J, with 14 bases in between. CDR3 protein: CASSVGRGGNSPLHF. The DNA for the CDR3 is TGCGCCAGCAGCGTAGGTAGGGGCGGTAATTCACCCCTCCACTTT.